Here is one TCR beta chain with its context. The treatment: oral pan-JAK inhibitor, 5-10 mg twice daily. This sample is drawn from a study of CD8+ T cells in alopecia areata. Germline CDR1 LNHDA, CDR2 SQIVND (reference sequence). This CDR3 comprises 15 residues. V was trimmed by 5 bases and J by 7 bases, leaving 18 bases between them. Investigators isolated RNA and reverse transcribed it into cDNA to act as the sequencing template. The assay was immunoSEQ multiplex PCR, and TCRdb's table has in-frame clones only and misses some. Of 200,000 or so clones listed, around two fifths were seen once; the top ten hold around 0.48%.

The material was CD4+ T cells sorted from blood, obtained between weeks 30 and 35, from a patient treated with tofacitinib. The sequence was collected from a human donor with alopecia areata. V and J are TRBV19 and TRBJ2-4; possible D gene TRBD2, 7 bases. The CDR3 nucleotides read TGTGCCAGTAGTCCCCTAGGGGGGGCGAAGAACATTCAGTACTTC. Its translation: CASSPLGGAKNIQYF. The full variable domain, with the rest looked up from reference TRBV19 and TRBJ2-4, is DGGITQSPKYLFRKEGQNVTLSCEQNLNHDAMYWYRQDPGQGLRLIYYSQIVNDFQKGDIAEGYSVSREKKESFPLTVTSAQKNPTAFYLCASSPLGGAKNIQYFGAGTRLSVL.